Below are 27 T cell receptor beta chains sequenced from a single sample in a study of blood T cell repertoires in COVID-19. Clones were read by immunoSEQ multiplex PCR, and TCRdb kept only the in-frame ones, dropping some. The sample has around 300,000 clones, roughly 86% seen once. The sequencing sample was made of PBMCs or T cells enriched from blood (not recorded which). These receptors were obtained from a woman aged 55-69 years who had recovered from COVID-19.

This clone was detected a few times. The chain has TRBV7-9 and TRBJ2-7; D uncertain. The length of the CDR3 is 11 residues. V gave up 4 bases and J gave up 7 bases, with 8 bases separating them. The germline V gene has CDR1 SEHNR and CDR2 FQNEAQ (reference sequence). The CDR3 sequence: CASSSPIEQYF. The DNA of the CDR3 is TGTGCCAGCAGCTCCCCTATAGAGCAGTACTTC. Full variable domain (missing parts from reference TRBV7-9 and TRBJ2-7): DTGVSQNPRHKITKRGQNVTFRCDPISEHNRLYWYRQTLGQGPEFLTYFQNEAQLEKSRLLSDRFSAERPKGSFSTLEIQRTEQGDSAMYLCASSSPIEQYFGPGTRLTVT.

The V and J genes are TRBV28 and TRBJ2-1; 10 bases are shared with TRBD1. Germline V lookup: CDR1 MDHEN, CDR2 SYDVKM. This CDR3 has 16 residues. V was pared by 6 bases and J by 3 bases, with 8 bases of the junction left unmatched. CDR3 sequence: CASRTRQGAFYNEQFF. The CDR3 DNA sequence: TGTGCCAGCAGAACAAGACAGGGGGCTTTCTACAATGAGCAGTTCTTC.

J is TRBJ2-1 and V is TRBV6-2 or TRBV6-3; 8 nucleotides align to TRBD2. The CDR3 sequence is 14 residues long. Germline V gene sequence: CDR1 MNHEY, CDR2 SVGEGT. The V and J ends lost 4 bases and 3 bases, in that order; junction bases with no gene match: 2. The CDR3 DNA sequence: TGTGCCAGCAGTTTTGCGGGGGGCTACAATGAGCAGTTCTTC. This encodes CASSFAGGYNEQFF.

The chain has TRBV7-9 and TRBJ2-6; D might be TRBD1 (5 bases). In germline, CDR1 is SEHNR, CDR2 FQNEAQ (reference sequence). V lost 1 base and J 5 bases, leaving 18 bases between the germline ends. The CDR3 spans 18 residues. This CDR3 is CASSLVKGNLRWANVLTF. CDR3 DNA: TGTGCCAGCAGCTTAGTAAAGGGGAATCTAAGGTGGGCCAACGTCCTGACTTTC. Drawing the rest from reference TRBV7-9 and TRBJ2-6, the complete variable domain is DTGVSQNPRHKITKRGQNVTFRCDPISEHNRLYWYRQTLGQGPEFLTYFQNEAQLEKSRLLSDRFSAERPKGSFSTLEIQRTEQGDSAMYLCASSLVKGNLRWANVLTFGAGSRLTVL.

This clone has just a few counts. The genes are TRBV27 and TRBJ2-2, with a possible D match to TRBD1 (5 bases). Trimming took 3 bases from V and 0 from J, leaving 11 bases between them. Germline CDR1 MNHEY, CDR2 SMNVEV (reference sequence). The CDR3 extends over 16 amino acids. The CDR3: CASSFEDIANTGELFF. The CDR3 bases are TGTGCCAGCAGTTTTGAGGACATCGCGAACACCGGGGAGCTGTTTTTT.

The CDR3 DNA follows: TGTGCCAGCAGAACGTGGACAGGGACGAAGGGCACTGAAGCTTTCTTT. Amino acids: CASRTWTGTKGTEAFF. The gene calls are TRBV28 and TRBJ1-1; 8 bases match TRBD1. Trimming removed 6 bases from V and 4 bases from J; junction bases left unmatched: 13. The germline V gene encodes CDR1 MDHEN and CDR2 SYDVKM. This CDR3 contains 16 residues.

The chain employs TRBV15 and TRBJ1-2, with unresolved D. Germline V lookup: CDR1 LNHNV, CDR2 YYDKDF (reference sequence). The CDR3 length is 15 residues. The V gene lost 0 bases and the J gene lost 5 bases, with 13 bases spanning the gap. The CDR3 sequence is CATSREEDGGYGYTF. As DNA, the CDR3 is TGTGCCACCAGCAGAGAGGAAGACGGAGGTTATGGCTACACCTTC. The variable domain in full, completed from reference TRBV15 and TRBJ1-2, reads DAMVIQNPRYQVTQFGKPVTLSCSQTLNHNVMYWYQQKSSQAPKLLFHYYDKDFNNEADTPDNFQSRRPNTSFCFLDIRSPGLGDTAMYLCATSREEDGGYGYTFGSGTRLTVV.

V is TRBV2 and J is TRBJ1-1; the D is unclear. In germline, CDR1 is SNHLY, CDR2 FYNNEI. The CDR3 has 12 amino acids. Deletions cut 9 bases from V and 8 bases from J, with 16 bases between. The CDR3 loop is CASARDTGEAFF. DNA of the CDR3: TGTGCCAGTGCCCGGGATACTGGGGAAGCTTTCTTT.

The genes are TRBV2 and TRBJ2-3; 9 positions match TRBD2. The CDR3 sequence is 14 residues long. Germline CDR1 is SNHLY and CDR2 is FYNNEI. V dropped 7 bases and J dropped 2; count of bases not matched to a gene: 4. The CDR3 loop is CASKPSGNTDTQYF. The CDR3 DNA is TGTGCCAGCAAGCCTAGCGGGAACACAGATACGCAGTATTTT.

This chain uses TRBV27 with TRBJ2-7; the D is unclear. The V gene's germline CDR1 is MNHEY and CDR2 SMNVEV (reference sequence). V lost 2 bases and J lost 4, with 9 bases in between. The CDR3 consists of 13 residues. The CDR3 protein is CASSLDLGYEQYF. CDR3 nucleotides: TGTGCCAGCAGTTTAGATCTAGGATACGAGCAGTACTTC.

The chain recombines TRBV9 with TRBJ2-1; 9 nucleotides match TRBD1. J gave up 7 bases and V 0 bases, and 8 bases lay outside the gene matches. Germline V gives CDR1 SGDLS, CDR2 YYNGEE. CDR3 length: 16 amino acids. The CDR3 spells CASSVVAGQGNNEQFF. CDR3 in DNA: TGTGCCAGCAGCGTAGTGGCGGGACAGGGTAATAATGAGCAGTTCTTC.

This clone was recorded only once. This chain uses TRBV7-9 with TRBJ2-5; maybe TRBD2 (5 bases). Trimming pared 11 bases from V and 5 bases from J, leaving 6 bases between. The CDR3 has 9 residues. Germline V lookup: CDR1 SEHNR, CDR2 FQNEAQ (reference sequence). Here the CDR3 DNA reads TGTGCCGGCGGGGAGACCCAGTACTTC. This sequence encodes CAGGETQYF.

The chain employs TRBV19 and TRBJ1-2, with D hard to call. Germline lookup yields CDR1 LNHDA and CDR2 SQIVND (reference sequence). The CDR3 is 11 residues long. Between the trimmed V and J ends, which lost 7 bases and 8 bases, there was a span of 11 bases. The CDR3 nucleotides read TGTGCCAGTACCCAGCGCTACGGCTACACCTTC. Translated, it gives CASTQRYGYTF. The complete variable domain, with remaining parts taken from reference TRBV19 and TRBJ1-2, reads DGGITQSPKYLFRKEGQNVTLSCEQNLNHDAMYWYRQDPGQGLRLIYYSQIVNDFQKGDIAEGYSVSREKKESFPLTVTSAQKNPTAFYLCASTQRYGYTFGSGTRLTVV.

This clone has just one count. The rearrangement joins TRBV9 to TRBJ1-6; possibly TRBD1 for D (5 bases). The V end was cut by 1 base, the J end by 7 bases, with 18 bases between. Germline V gene lookup returns CDR1 SGDLS and CDR2 YYNGEE. The CDR3 consists of 17 residues. The CDR3 nucleotides are TGTGCCAGCAGCGTATCAATAGGACATCAAGCGAATTCACCCCTCCACTTT. Translating gives CASSVSIGHQANSPLHF.

The chain is built from TRBV28 and TRBJ1-1, with TRBD1 identical over 10 bases. The V segment lost 4 bases and the J segment 2 bases; nucleotides outside the gene matches: 7. Germline values: CDR1 MDHEN, CDR2 SYDVKM. The CDR3 has 16 residues. CDR3 residues: CASSSRQGAPNTEAFF. DNA of the CDR3: TGTGCCAGCAGTTCGCGACAGGGGGCCCCTAACACTGAAGCTTTCTTT.

CDR3 coding DNA: TGTGCCAGCAGCGTAGCTAACCCGAGGGGGTTTGACTATGGCTACACCTTC. Translating gives CASSVANPRGFDYGYTF. The chain combines TRBV9 with TRBJ1-2, with D possibly TRBD1 on 6 matching bases. The germline CDR1 and CDR2 sequences are SGDLS and YYNGEE. Trimming took 0 bases from V and 3 from J, leaving 18 bases between them. The CDR3 contains 17 residues.

V is TRBV30 and J is TRBJ2-3, with TRBD2 as a possible D gene (6 bases). V lost 4 bases to trimming and J lost 2 bases, with 10 bases between them. The length of the CDR3 is 13 residues. Looked up from germline, CDR1 is GTSNPN and CDR2 is SVGIG (reference sequence). The CDR3 sequence: CAWTRDFTDTQYF. The CDR3, as DNA: TGTGCCTGGACCCGGGACTTCACAGATACGCAGTATTTT.

The V call is TRBV2, the J call TRBJ2-1; unclear D gene. V shed 8 bases and J shed 4 bases, with 9 bases lying between them. The CDR3 totals 12 residues. Germline V lookup: CDR1 SNHLY, CDR2 FYNNEI. For the CDR3, the DNA is TGTGCCAGCGAAGAGCAATACAATGAGCAGTTCTTC. Residues: CASEEQYNEQFF.

The CDR3 DNA is TGTGCCAGCTCACCAGCGGGGAGCTCCTACAATGAGCAGTTCTTC. Residues: CASSPAGSSYNEQFF. The chain has TRBV18 and TRBJ2-1, with D tentatively TRBD2 (6 bases). V was shortened by 2 bases and J by 0 bases, with 8 bases between the two germline ends. The CDR3 is 15 amino acids. Germline V gene sequence: CDR1 KGHSH, CDR2 LQKENI.

The chain links TRBV19 to TRBJ2-2; perhaps TRBD2 as D (6 bases). V lost 0 bases and J 7 bases, leaving 15 bases between the germline ends. CDR1 is LNHDA, CDR2 SQIVND, per germline (reference sequence). This CDR3 is 16 amino acids long. This CDR3 reads CASSIESGRGDGELFF. In nucleotides, the CDR3 is TGTGCCAGTAGTATAGAATCTGGGCGCGGGGACGGGGAGCTGTTTTTT.

This chain uses TRBV5-4 with TRBJ2-1, with 7 bases lining up with TRBD2. J lost 0 bases, V lost 0 bases, and 3 bases had no gene match. Germline V gene sequence: CDR1 SGHNT, CDR2 YYREEE (reference sequence). This CDR3 is built from 16 residues. Here the CDR3 reads CASSLARGSSYNEQFF. The CDR3 DNA sequence: TGTGCCAGCAGCTTGGCCCGCGGGAGCTCCTACAATGAGCAGTTCTTC.

V and J are TRBV5-4 and TRBJ2-5; TRBD1 aligns across 9 bases. The CDR3 has 15 amino acids. V trimming: 3 bases; J trimming: 4 bases; junction bases outside the gene matches: 7. CDR1 and CDR2 (germline): SGHNT, YYREEE (reference sequence). The chain's CDR3 is CASSSGRTGAETQYF. The CDR3 bases are TGTGCCAGCAGCTCGGGTAGGACAGGGGCAGAGACCCAGTACTTC.

This clone appeared once. The J gene is TRBJ2-7, the V gene TRBV5-1; maybe TRBD1 (6 bases). Germline V gene data show CDR1 as SGHRS and CDR2 as YFSETQ. Trimming cost V 0 bases and J 3 bases, with 16 bases left between them. The CDR3 runs to 16 residues. For the CDR3, the DNA is TGCGCCAGCAGCTTGGTTGGGCAGGGGCCCCACTACGAGCAGTACTTC. This sequence encodes CASSLVGQGPHYEQYF.

This chain connects TRBV24-1 to TRBJ2-5, with D maybe TRBD2 (5 bases). Germline V lookup: CDR1 KGHDR, CDR2 SFDVKD. The V end was cut by 7 bases, the J end by 7 bases, with 33 bases between. This CDR3 has 19 amino acids. CDR3 nucleotides: TGTGCCACCAGCCTGAGGAGTGCGCGGGCAGGTCTGCCCCCCGGGACCCAGTACTTC. Translating gives CATSLRSARAGLPPGTQYF.

The rearrangement links TRBV30 to TRBJ1-3, with TRBD1 matching over 7 bases. Germline CDR1 and CDR2: GTSNPN and SVGIG (reference sequence). V shed 4 bases, J shed 0 bases, and the junction held 3 bases outside the gene matches. This CDR3 is 14 amino acids long. The CDR3 sequence: CAWTQGGSGNTIYF. CDR3 DNA: TGTGCCTGGACCCAGGGGGGCTCTGGAAACACCATATATTTT.

This clone was picked up one time. This chain connects TRBV11-2 to TRBJ2-2, with D perhaps TRBD2 (6 bases). Trimming cost V 2 bases and J 5 bases, with 9 bases left between them. Germline V gives CDR1 SGHAT, CDR2 FQNNGV. This CDR3 has 14 residues. The CDR3 is CASSLTSLTGELFF. The CDR3 DNA is TGTGCCAGCAGCTTAACTAGCCTGACCGGGGAGCTGTTTTTT.

The V call is TRBV5-1, the J call TRBJ2-7; perhaps TRBD2 as D (5 bases). Germline V lookup: CDR1 SGHRS, CDR2 YFSETQ. With 4 bases removed from V and 0 bases from J, the gap between germline ends came to 14 bases. The CDR3 totals 15 residues. The CDR3 reads CASSPDPTSSYEQYF. The CDR3 DNA is TGCGCCAGCAGCCCCGACCCCACTAGCTCCTACGAGCAGTACTTC.